This T cell receptor beta chain is drawn from a study of blood T cells in healthy people across ages. With V trimmed by 3 bases and J by 9 bases, 23 bases remained unmatched. CDR1 and CDR2 (germline): SQVTM, ANQGSEA. The CDR3 sequence is 19 residues long. Study-wide results and limits: Comparison with aged donors showed that long-lived donors had more naive CD4+ cells and higher diversity. CMV infection status of these donors was not known. TCR beta diversity, measured per million T cells, fell in a roughly linear way with age.

Combining a sample-barcoded 5' primer with a J-beta primer mix, a second PCR ran for about 7 to 11 cycles. TCRdb reprocessed the 5' RACE reads via MiXCR and lists one record per CDR3 protein. The data contain 790,000 or so distinct CDR3 sequences, about 61% of them singletons. Ten milliliters of peripheral blood were drawn from each donor into EDTA-treated tubes. The sample holds a few counts of this clonotype. Its antigen is currently unknown. The clonotype comes from a man aged 40-50 years in good health. The sample taken for sequencing was blood. V usage is TRBV29-1 and J usage is TRBJ2-1; 10 bases agree with TRBD1. The CDR3, as DNA: TGCAGCGTTGAGGCTATGATGCTTCCGGGACAGGGGATGCGGCGTGAGCAGTTCTTC. It specifies CSVEAMMLPGQGMRREQFF.